A single sample is the source of the 14 T cell receptor beta chains below, sequenced in a study of T cells in Graves' hyperthyroidism and ophthalmopathy. Amplification targeted TCR beta CDR3 regions from RNA transcripts. The study used the HTBI primer set for a first-round RT-PCR of the TCR CDR3. TCRdb itself ran the multiplex PCR reads through MiXCR, one entry per CDR3 protein. The sample yields fewer than 400,000 distinct CDR3 sequences, around a sixth seen once. The sample consisted of blood. These receptors were collected from a woman aged 18 to 35 with Graves' hyperthyroidism that later progressed to Graves' ophthalmopathy.

This clonotype was recorded many times. The chain links TRBV29-1 to TRBJ2-5, with D possibly matching TRBD1 (6 bases). Trimming stripped 1 base from V and 8 bases from J, with 11 bases between. Germline V gives CDR1 SQVTM, CDR2 ANQGSEA. This CDR3 is built from 12 residues. As DNA, the CDR3 is TGCAGCGTTGAAGGGACAGAGCGCACCCAGTACTTC. It encodes CSVEGTERTQYF.

This clonotype was picked up many times. The rearrangement joins TRBV12-3 or TRBV12-4 to TRBJ2-7, with 7 bases fitting TRBD1. V trimming: 2 bases; J trimming: 2 bases; junction bases outside the gene matches: 3. This CDR3 contains 14 residues. The CDR3: CASSLPDRAYEQYF. For the CDR3, the DNA is TGTGCCAGCAGTTTACCTGACAGGGCCTACGAGCAGTACTTC.

This clonotype appeared many times. The V gene is TRBV2, the J gene TRBJ2-2; D gene uncertain. Germline V CDR1 and CDR2: SNHLY, FYNNEI. The CDR3 covers 11 residues. Trimming removed 6 bases at V and 7 bases at J, with 6 bases between. The CDR3 region is CASRIDGELFF. The DNA of the CDR3 is TGTGCCAGCAGGATAGACGGGGAGCTGTTTTTT. The full variable domain, rest sourced from reference TRBV2 and TRBJ2-2, is EPEVTQTPSHQVTQMGQEVILRCVPISNHLYFYWYRQILGQKVEFLVSFYNNEISEKSEIFDDQFSVERPDGSNFTLKIRSTKLEDSAMYFCASRIDGELFFGEGSRLTVL.

This clonotype was counted many times. This chain uses TRBV6-2 or TRBV6-3 with TRBJ2-1, with D unresolved. V shed 2 bases and J shed 8 bases, with 7 bases lying between them. The length of the CDR3 is 12 residues. Germline loops: CDR1 MNHEY, CDR2 SVGEGT. CDR3 in DNA: TGTGCCAGCAGTTACGGGTTTGATGAGCAGTTCTTC. Its protein product is CASSYGFDEQFF.

This clonotype showed up many times. The chain recombines TRBV28 with TRBJ1-5; 9 bases map to TRBD1. This CDR3 has 17 residues. With V trimmed by 6 bases and J by 2 bases, 11 bases remained unmatched. Germline V lookup: CDR1 MDHEN, CDR2 SYDVKM. CDR3 protein: CASSHSGTGRRNQPQHF. The CDR3 DNA is TGTGCCAGCAGCCACTCCGGGACAGGGAGGCGCAATCAGCCCCAGCATTTT.

This clonotype appeared many times. The rearrangement uses TRBV6-5 and TRBJ1-1; D gene ambiguous. The germline CDR1 and CDR2 sequences are MNHEY and SVGAGI. The CDR3 totals 11 residues. V dropped 7 bases and J dropped 1 base, with 4 bases sitting between them. CDR3 amino acids: CASIQNTEAFF. DNA of the CDR3: TGTGCCAGCATCCAGAACACTGAAGCTTTCTTT.

This clonotype was detected ten times or more. The chain recombines TRBV24-1 with TRBJ2-7, with 8 bases matching TRBD1. The CDR3 contains 14 residues. Per the germline V gene, CDR1 is KGHDR and CDR2 is SFDVKD. V lost 3 bases to trimming and J lost 5 bases; unmatched junction nucleotides: 5. CDR3 loop: CATSDRTGSDEQYF. The DNA of the CDR3 is TGTGCCACCAGTGATCGGACAGGGAGTGACGAGCAGTACTTC.

At least ten counts were recorded for this clonotype. The rearrangement uses TRBV19 and TRBJ2-1, with D possibly TRBD1 on 7 matching bases. Trimming removed 6 bases at V and 4 bases at J, with 16 bases between. The CDR3 runs 15 residues. Per the germline V gene, CDR1 is LNHDA and CDR2 is SQIVND (reference sequence). This CDR3 is CASRYTTGTYNEQFF. The CDR3 region has the DNA TGTGCCAGTAGGTACACGACAGGGACTTACAATGAGCAGTTCTTC.

About this clonotype: This could be a read error, since a much larger clone is one nucleotide away. The chain combines TRBV6-1 with TRBJ2-1; D possibly corresponds to TRBD2 (5 bases). The ends were cut back, 6 bases at V and 0 bases at J, with 12 bases in the middle. This CDR3 contains 15 residues. From germline, CDR1 is MNHNS and CDR2 SASEGT. The CDR3 is CASSRSVSSYNEQFF. The CDR3 region has the DNA TGTGCCAGCAGCCGTAGCGTAAGCTCCTACAATGAGCAGTTCTTC.

The rearrangement uses TRBV20-1 and TRBJ2-3; 7 nucleotides agree with TRBD1. Trimming removed 5 bases from V and 3 bases from J; junction bases left unmatched: 8. The germline CDR1 and CDR2 sequences are DFQATT and SNEGSKA (reference sequence). CDR3 length: 14 residues. As DNA, the CDR3 is TGCAGTGCTCGAAGTAAGGGGGCGACAGATACGCAGTATTTT. It is translated as CSARSKGATDTQYF.

This clonotype was counted ten times or more. This rearrangement joins TRBV19 to TRBJ2-5; perhaps TRBD1 as D (5 bases). Trimming stripped 6 bases from V and 3 bases from J, with 14 bases between. Germline V CDR1 and CDR2: LNHDA, SQIVND (reference sequence). CDR3 length: 14 residues. The CDR3 DNA is TGTGCCAGTAGCCGCGGACACCTTAAAGAGACCCAGTACTTC. Amino acid sequence: CASSRGHLKETQYF.

This clonotype was seen at least ten times. The V gene is TRBV5-8, the J gene TRBJ1-1; 7 bases match TRBD1. The CDR3 has 13 amino acids. CDR1 SGHTS and CDR2 YDEGEE come from the germline V gene. Germline trimming cut 4 bases from V and 6 bases from J; bases unmatched to any gene: 6. CDR3: CASSPDRAPEAFF. The DNA of the CDR3 is TGTGCCAGCAGCCCTGACAGGGCCCCTGAAGCTTTCTTT.

V gene TRBV27 combines with J gene TRBJ2-1, with D tentatively TRBD2 (5 bases). The CDR3 is 11 amino acids. Germline V gene sequence: CDR1 MNHEY, CDR2 SMNVEV (reference sequence). V gave up 4 bases and J gave up 10 bases, with 8 bases separating them. For the CDR3, the DNA is TGTGCCAGCAGTTCCCGACTAGAGCAGTTCTTC. Protein product: CASSSRLEQFF.

This clonotype occurred many times. The rearrangement joins TRBV2 to TRBJ2-6; D unresolved. The CDR3 is 15 amino acids. V was clipped by 0 bases and J by 0 bases, with 3 bases between them. In germline, CDR1 is SNHLY, CDR2 FYNNEI. The DNA of the CDR3 is TGTGCCAGCAGTGAAGCCCCCTCTGGGGCCAACGTCCTGACTTTC. Its translation: CASSEAPSGANVLTF.